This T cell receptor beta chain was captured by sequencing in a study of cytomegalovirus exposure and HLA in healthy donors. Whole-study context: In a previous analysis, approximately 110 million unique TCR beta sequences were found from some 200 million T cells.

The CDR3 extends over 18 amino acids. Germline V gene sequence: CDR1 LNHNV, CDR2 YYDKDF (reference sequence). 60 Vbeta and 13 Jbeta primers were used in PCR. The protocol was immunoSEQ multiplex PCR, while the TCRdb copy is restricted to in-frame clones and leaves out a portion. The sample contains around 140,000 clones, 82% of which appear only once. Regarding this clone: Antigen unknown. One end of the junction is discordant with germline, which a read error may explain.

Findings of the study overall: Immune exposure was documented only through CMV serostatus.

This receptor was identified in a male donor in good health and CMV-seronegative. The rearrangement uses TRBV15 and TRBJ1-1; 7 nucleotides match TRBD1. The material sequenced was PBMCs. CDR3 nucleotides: TGTGCTACCAGCAGAGATCAGACGGGGGGGACAGCGAACACTGAAGCTTTCTTT. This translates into CATSRDQTGGTANTEAFF.